This entry lists 25 T cell receptor beta chains sequenced from one sample in a study of response to subunit inactivated influenza vaccine (dated by TCRdb to the late 2010s). To prepare the library, RT-PCR was applied. Reads for this sample came from an Illumina HiSeq 2500. TCRdb trimmed public reads at Q25 via fastp, called clones via MiXCR and kept in-frame beta chains. Each entry merges the rows of one CDR3 protein and shows their most common DNA and genes. Counted in this sample were roughly 540,000 distinct CDR3 sequences; around a quarter of them appeared once. Of the sample, roughly 2.8% falls within the top ten clones. This sample also belongs to another study, concerning T cells expressing NK-cell markers. That second report states: 5'RACE template switching, by which a universal primer site and unique molecular identifiers were added, was used to make TCR beta cDNA libraries.

Sequencing used CD4+ T cells sorted from PBMCs, obtained 11 to 12 days after vaccination. These receptors came from a man between 50 and 59 years old who received an inactivated influenza vaccine. Donor details come from another sample of the same person, matched by shared clones.

This chain connects TRBV7-8 to TRBJ2-2; 7 nucleotides match TRBD1. J gave up 6 bases and V 5 bases, and 12 bases lay outside the gene matches. This CDR3 has 16 amino acids. Germline assignment: CDR1 SGHVS and CDR2 FQNEAQ. Written as DNA, the CDR3 is TGTGCCAGCAGCCTAGGGGACAGCTATTTACCCGGGGAGCTGTTTTTT. This sequence encodes CASSLGDSYLPGELFF.

CDR3 in amino acids: CASGDRKLFF. The DNA of the CDR3 is TGTGCCAGCGGAGACCGAAAACTGTTTTTT. The chain links TRBV6-2 or TRBV6-3 to TRBJ1-4; no reliable D call. Between the trimmed V and J ends, which lost 8 bases and 10 bases, there was a span of 8 bases. The CDR3 has 10 amino acids. Germline V lookup: CDR1 MNHEY, CDR2 SVGEGT.

CDR3 coding DNA: TGTGCCAGCTGCCCGGGGCAGGGGTTAGACGAGCAGTACTTC. Protein: CASCPGQGLDEQYF. This rearrangement joins TRBV12-3 or TRBV12-4 to TRBJ2-7, with a weak D call TRBD1 (6 bases). The CDR3 has 14 residues. V dropped 8 bases and J dropped 5 bases, with 19 bases sitting between them.

V gene TRBV12-3 or TRBV12-4 combines with J gene TRBJ1-5; 9 positions match TRBD1. V was clipped by 0 bases and J by 4 bases; unmatched bases: 1. The CDR3 contains 15 residues. CDR3 residues: CASSLATGGNQPQHF. The DNA for the CDR3 is TGTGCCAGCAGTTTAGCGACAGGGGGGAATCAGCCCCAGCATTTT.

The chain combines TRBV5-6 with TRBJ1-1, with D perhaps matching TRBD1 (5 bases). Germline CDR1 and CDR2: SGHDT and YYEEEE. This CDR3 contains 14 residues. With 1 base removed from V and 3 bases from J, the gap between germline ends came to 10 bases. The DNA for the CDR3 is TGTGCCAGCAGCTTGTACGGGGCGCACACTGAAGCTTTCTTT. Translated: CASSLYGAHTEAFF.

The chain links TRBV6-1 to TRBJ2-5; D not resolved. The CDR3 covers 14 residues. With 6 bases removed from V and 4 bases from J, the gap between germline ends came to 15 bases. CDR1 and CDR2 from the germline V gene are MNHNS and SASEGT. CDR3 nucleotide sequence: TGTGCCAGCAGAGCAAGACCGCGCCGAGAGACCCAGTACTTC. This gives the protein CASRARPRRETQYF.

The chain links TRBV9 to TRBJ2-7, with 9 bases fitting TRBD1. The ends lost 3 bases at V and 3 bases at J; junction bases unmatched: 10. The CDR3 runs 16 residues. Per germline, CDR1 SGDLS and CDR2 YYNGEE. The CDR3 region has the DNA TGTGCCAGCAGCGCGGGGCCGGGACAGGGCATCTACGAGCAGTACTTC. The encoded protein is CASSAGPGQGIYEQYF.

This chain connects TRBV30 to TRBJ2-3, with 11 bases that match TRBD2. The CDR3 sequence is 17 residues long. CDR1 is GTSNPN, CDR2 SVGIG, per germline (reference sequence). With V trimmed by 0 bases and J by 1 base, 6 bases remained unmatched. CDR3 amino acids: CAWSVRASGGRTDTQYF. DNA for the CDR3: TGTGCCTGGAGTGTAAGGGCTAGCGGGGGGCGCACAGATACGCAGTATTTT.

This clonotype was recorded many times. This rearrangement joins TRBV5-1 to TRBJ1-4, with unresolved D. The germline V gene encodes CDR1 SGHRS and CDR2 YFSETQ. This CDR3 has 15 amino acids. V lost 0 bases and J lost 5, with 11 bases in between. CDR3 bases: TGCGCCAGCAGCTTGGCAGGCCCAAGGAATGAAAAACTGTTTTTT. Protein sequence: CASSLAGPRNEKLFF.

V and J are TRBV10-3 and TRBJ1-2, with D maybe TRBD1 (6 bases). Germline CDR1 ENHRY, CDR2 SYGVKD. V was cut by 4 bases and J by 6 bases, with 15 bases left in between. CDR3 length equals 14 residues. CDR3 nucleotide sequence: TGTGCCATCAGTGTGCAGGGGAGCACCGATGGCTACACCTTC. Translating gives CAISVQGSTDGYTF.

The chain's CDR3 is CASSRRDNNEQFF. In nucleotides, the CDR3 is TGCGCCAGCAGCAGACGAGATAACAATGAGCAGTTCTTC. The chain links TRBV4-1 to TRBJ2-1; D is undetermined. The CDR3 is made up of 13 amino acids. In germline, CDR1 is MGHRA, CDR2 YSYEKL. V lost 5 bases, J lost 5 bases, and 10 bases lay in between.

The J gene is TRBJ1-1, the V gene TRBV12-3 or TRBV12-4; D ambiguous. Trimming took off 6 bases at V and 4 bases at J, with 9 bases between the two ends. This CDR3 region has 12 residues. The CDR3 loop reads CASRTGSTEAFF. The CDR3 DNA follows: TGTGCCAGCAGGACTGGATCCACTGAAGCTTTCTTT.

This chain links TRBV12-3 or TRBV12-4 with TRBJ2-1; no reliable D call. Trimming removed 2 bases from V and 9 bases from J, with 8 bases in between. The CDR3 totals 12 residues. The CDR3 bases are TGTGCCAGCAGTTTAAGTGGGATTGAGCAGTTCTTC. Translation: CASSLSGIEQFF.

The chain has TRBV9 and TRBJ2-1; the D gene could be TRBD1 or TRBD2 (5 bases each). The ends were cut back, 4 bases at V and 7 bases at J, with 18 bases in the middle. This CDR3 comprises 15 residues. The germline V gene has CDR1 SGDLS and CDR2 YYNGEE. For the CDR3, the DNA is TGTGCCAGCAGCCCCCGGGGCAGGGTGGATAATGAGCAGTTCTTC. It yields the protein CASSPRGRVDNEQFF.

The chain combines TRBV7-8 with TRBJ1-2; D unresolved. V was clipped by 5 bases and J by 4 bases, with 11 bases between them. There are 13 residues in the CDR3. CDR1 is SGHVS, CDR2 FQNEAQ, per germline. The CDR3 nucleotides read TGTGCCAGCAGCCAAATAGCATCCTATGGCTACACCTTC. Amino acids: CASSQIASYGYTF.

This clonotype has a handful of counts. The chain carries TRBV12-3 or TRBV12-4 and TRBJ2-1, with 10 nucleotides matching TRBD2. CDR3 size: 16 residues. The ends lost 2 bases at V and 3 bases at J; junction bases unmatched: 4. Written as DNA, the CDR3 is TGTGCCAGCAGTTTACTTAGCGGGGGGCGCTACAATGAGCAGTTCTTC. It translates to CASSLLSGGRYNEQFF.

This clonotype appeared a few times. The V gene is TRBV5-1, the J gene TRBJ2-5; TRBD2 matches at 11 bases. The CDR3 covers 14 residues. Germline-derived CDR1 and CDR2 are SGHRS and YFSETQ. J lost 5 bases, V lost 6 bases, and 6 bases had no gene match. The CDR3: CASNSGRAGETQYF. DNA for the CDR3: TGCGCCAGCAATAGCGGGAGGGCCGGTGAGACCCAGTACTTC.

There are a few counts of this clonotype. The CDR3 DNA reads as TGTGCCAGCAACAGGGGAGACGGCTACACCTTC. It specifies CASNRGDGYTF. The chain is built from TRBV2 and TRBJ1-2, with 7 bases identical to TRBD1. Germline V lookup: CDR1 SNHLY, CDR2 FYNNEI. V lost 7 bases to trimming and J lost 8 bases; unmatched junction nucleotides: 4. The CDR3 contains 11 residues.

The rearrangement links TRBV2 to TRBJ1-5; the D gene is possibly TRBD1 (6 bases). The ends were cut back, 1 base at V and 2 bases at J, with 12 bases in the middle. CDR1 is SNHLY, CDR2 FYNNEI, per germline. CDR3 length equals 16 residues. CDR3: CASSEVPGARNQPQHF. CDR3 sequence (DNA): TGTGCCAGCAGTGAAGTACCGGGGGCCCGCAATCAGCCCCAGCATTTT.

Of note for this clonotype: Compared with germline, one end of the junction differs, possibly owing to a read error. The chain employs TRBV7-7 and TRBJ2-3; 9 nucleotides align to TRBD2. This CDR3 has 16 residues. Germline lookup yields CDR1 SSHAT and CDR2 FNYEAQ (reference sequence). The CDR3 spells CASSPGLAPSTDTQYF. CDR3 bases: TGTGCTAGCAGCCCGGGACTAGCCCCTAGCACAGATACGCAGTATTTT.

This chain uses TRBV5-1 with TRBJ1-1; D ambiguous. CDR1 and CDR2 from the germline V gene are SGHRS and YFSETQ. The V and J ends lost 0 bases and 7 bases respectively, with 7 bases between them. This CDR3 is built from 12 residues. The CDR3 loop reads CASSLGQDEAFF. The CDR3 coding sequence is TGCGCCAGCAGCTTGGGGCAGGATGAAGCTTTCTTT.

In this sample, this clonotype turned up a few times. The chain carries TRBV7-2 and TRBJ1-6, with 7 nucleotides matching TRBD1. V dropped 1 base and J dropped 9; count of bases not matched to a gene: 3. The CDR3 is 14 amino acids. The germline V gene has CDR1 SGHTA and CDR2 FQGNSA. The CDR3 bases are TGTGCCAGCAGCTTAGTCAGGGGGACTTCACCCCTCCACTTT. This codes for CASSLVRGTSPLHF. Full variable domain (missing parts from reference TRBV7-2 and TRBJ1-6): GAGVSQSPSNKVTEKGKDVELRCDPISGHTALYWYRQSLGQGLEFLIYFQGNSAPDKSGLPSDRFSAERTGGSVSTLTIQRTQQEDSAVYLCASSLVRGTSPLHFGNGTRLTVT.

This clonotype has just a few counts. The V gene is TRBV6-1, the J gene TRBJ2-1; 8 nucleotides align to TRBD1. The CDR3 spans 14 residues. J lost 6 bases, V lost 4 bases, and 5 bases had no gene match. Germline CDR1 MNHNS, CDR2 SASEGT. The CDR3 region is CASSAWTGINEQFF. The CDR3 nucleotides are TGTGCCAGCAGTGCTTGGACAGGGATCAATGAGCAGTTCTTC.

Only a few counts were recorded for this clonotype. V gene TRBV3-1 combines with J gene TRBJ2-2; 9 positions match TRBD1. The CDR3 totals 15 residues. Germline lookup yields CDR1 LGHDT and CDR2 YNNKEL (reference sequence). The trim removed 4 bases at V and 9 bases at J, leaving 9 bases unmatched. CDR3 DNA: TGTGCCAGCAGCCCGTGGACAGGGGAGGCCAGGGAGCTGTTTTTT. This translates into CASSPWTGEARELFF.

This clonotype came up a few times. The gene calls are TRBV29-1 and TRBJ2-5; 7 nucleotides line up with TRBD2. Germline lookup yields CDR1 SQVTM and CDR2 ANQGSEA. The CDR3 length is 13 residues. The trim removed 7 bases at V and 5 bases at J, leaving 10 bases unmatched. This CDR3 is CSAGGGSGETQYF. The CDR3 DNA reads as TGCAGCGCCGGGGGAGGGTCGGGGGAGACCCAGTACTTC.